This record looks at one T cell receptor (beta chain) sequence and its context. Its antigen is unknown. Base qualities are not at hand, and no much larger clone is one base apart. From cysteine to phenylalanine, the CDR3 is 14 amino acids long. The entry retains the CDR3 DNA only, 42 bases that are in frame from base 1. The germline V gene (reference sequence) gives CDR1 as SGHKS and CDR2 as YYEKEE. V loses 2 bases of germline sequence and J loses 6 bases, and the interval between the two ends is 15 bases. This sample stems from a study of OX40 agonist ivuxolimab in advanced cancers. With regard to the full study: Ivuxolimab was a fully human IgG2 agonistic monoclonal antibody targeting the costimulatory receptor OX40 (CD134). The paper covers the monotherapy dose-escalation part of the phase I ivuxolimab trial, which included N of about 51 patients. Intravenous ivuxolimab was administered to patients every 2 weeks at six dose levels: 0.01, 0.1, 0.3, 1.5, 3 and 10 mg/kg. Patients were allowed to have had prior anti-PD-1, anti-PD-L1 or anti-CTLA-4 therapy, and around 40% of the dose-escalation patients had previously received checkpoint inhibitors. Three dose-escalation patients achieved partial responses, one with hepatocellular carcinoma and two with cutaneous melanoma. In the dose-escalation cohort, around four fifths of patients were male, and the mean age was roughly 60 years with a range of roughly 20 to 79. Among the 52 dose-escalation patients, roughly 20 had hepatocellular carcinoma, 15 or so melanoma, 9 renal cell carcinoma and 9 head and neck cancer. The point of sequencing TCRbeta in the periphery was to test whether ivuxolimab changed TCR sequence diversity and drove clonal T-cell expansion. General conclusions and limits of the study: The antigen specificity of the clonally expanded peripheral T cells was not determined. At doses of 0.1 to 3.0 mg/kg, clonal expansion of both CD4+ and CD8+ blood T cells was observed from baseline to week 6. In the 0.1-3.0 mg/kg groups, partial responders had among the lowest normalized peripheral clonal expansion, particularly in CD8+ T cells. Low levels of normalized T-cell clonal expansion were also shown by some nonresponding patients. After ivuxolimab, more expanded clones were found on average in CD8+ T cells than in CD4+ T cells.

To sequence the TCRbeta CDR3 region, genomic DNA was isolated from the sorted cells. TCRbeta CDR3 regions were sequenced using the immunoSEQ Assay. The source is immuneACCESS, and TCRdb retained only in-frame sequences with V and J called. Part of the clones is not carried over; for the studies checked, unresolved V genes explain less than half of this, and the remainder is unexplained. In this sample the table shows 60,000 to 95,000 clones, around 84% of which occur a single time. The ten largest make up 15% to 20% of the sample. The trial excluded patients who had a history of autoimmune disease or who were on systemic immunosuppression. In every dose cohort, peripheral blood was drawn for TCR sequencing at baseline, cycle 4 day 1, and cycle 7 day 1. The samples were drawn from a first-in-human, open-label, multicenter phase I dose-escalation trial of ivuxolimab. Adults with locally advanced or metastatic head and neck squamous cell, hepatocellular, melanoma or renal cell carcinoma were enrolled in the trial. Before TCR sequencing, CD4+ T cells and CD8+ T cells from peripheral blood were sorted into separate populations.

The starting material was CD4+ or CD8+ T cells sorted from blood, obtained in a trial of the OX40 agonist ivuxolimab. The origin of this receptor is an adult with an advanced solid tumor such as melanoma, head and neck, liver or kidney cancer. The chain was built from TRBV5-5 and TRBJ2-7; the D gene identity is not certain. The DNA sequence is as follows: TGTGCCAGCAGCTTTTGGGTCCTCTCGGGCGAGCAGTACTTC. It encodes CASSFWVLSGEQYF.